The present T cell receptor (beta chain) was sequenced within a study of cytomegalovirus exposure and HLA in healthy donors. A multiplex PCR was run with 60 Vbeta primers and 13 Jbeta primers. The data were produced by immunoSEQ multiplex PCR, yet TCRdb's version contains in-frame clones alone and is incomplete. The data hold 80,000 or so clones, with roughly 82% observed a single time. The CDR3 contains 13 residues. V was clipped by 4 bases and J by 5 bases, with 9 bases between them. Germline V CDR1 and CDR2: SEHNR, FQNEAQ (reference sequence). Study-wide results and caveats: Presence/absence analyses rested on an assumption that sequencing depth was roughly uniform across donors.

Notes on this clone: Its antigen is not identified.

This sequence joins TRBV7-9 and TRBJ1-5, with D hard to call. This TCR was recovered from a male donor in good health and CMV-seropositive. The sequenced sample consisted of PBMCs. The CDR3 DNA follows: TGTGCCAGCAGCTCCACGGGATATCAGCCCCAGCATTTT. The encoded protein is CASSSTGYQPQHF. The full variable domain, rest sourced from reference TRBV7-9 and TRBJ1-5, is DTGVSQNPRHKITKRGQNVTFRCDPISEHNRLYWYRQTLGQGPEFLTYFQNEAQLEKSRLLSDRFSAERPKGSFSTLEIQRTEQGDSAMYLCASSSTGYQPQHFGDGTRLSIL.